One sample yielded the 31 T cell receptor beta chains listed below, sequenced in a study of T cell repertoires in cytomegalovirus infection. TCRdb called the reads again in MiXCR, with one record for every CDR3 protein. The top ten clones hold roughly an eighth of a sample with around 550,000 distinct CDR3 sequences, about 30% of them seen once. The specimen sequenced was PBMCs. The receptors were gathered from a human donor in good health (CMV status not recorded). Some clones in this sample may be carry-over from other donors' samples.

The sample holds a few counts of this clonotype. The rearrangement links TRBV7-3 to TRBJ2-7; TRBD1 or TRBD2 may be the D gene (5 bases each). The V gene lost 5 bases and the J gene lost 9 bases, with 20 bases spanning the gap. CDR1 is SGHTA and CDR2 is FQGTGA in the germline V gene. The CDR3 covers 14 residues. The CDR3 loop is CASSRTGTEKVQYF. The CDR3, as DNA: TGTGCCAGCAGCAGAACCGGGACCGAAAAAGTGCAGTACTTC.

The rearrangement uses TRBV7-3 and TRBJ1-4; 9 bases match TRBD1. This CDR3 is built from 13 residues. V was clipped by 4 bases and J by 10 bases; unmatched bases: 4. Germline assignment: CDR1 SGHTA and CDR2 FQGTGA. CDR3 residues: CASSYRGQGKLFF. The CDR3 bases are TGTGCCAGCAGCTACAGGGGGCAGGGAAAACTGTTTTTT.

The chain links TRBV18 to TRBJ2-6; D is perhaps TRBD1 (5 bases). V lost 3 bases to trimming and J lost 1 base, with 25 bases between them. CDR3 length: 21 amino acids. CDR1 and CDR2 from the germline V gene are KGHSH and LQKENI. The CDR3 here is CASSPTRAGPGWSSGANVLTF. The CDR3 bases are TGTGCCAGCTCACCGACCAGGGCAGGGCCTGGTTGGAGTTCTGGGGCCAACGTCCTGACTTTC.

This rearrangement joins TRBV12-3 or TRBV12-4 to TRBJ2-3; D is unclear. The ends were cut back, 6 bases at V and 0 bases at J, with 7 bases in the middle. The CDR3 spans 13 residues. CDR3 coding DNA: TGTGCCAGCAGGATAACTAGCACAGATACGCAGTATTTT. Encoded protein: CASRITSTDTQYF.

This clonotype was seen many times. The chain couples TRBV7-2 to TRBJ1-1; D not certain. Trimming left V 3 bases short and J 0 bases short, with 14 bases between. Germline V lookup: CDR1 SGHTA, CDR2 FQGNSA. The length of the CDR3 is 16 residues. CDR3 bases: TGTGCCAGCAGCTTTGGGATAGGAATTTTGAACACTGAAGCTTTCTTT. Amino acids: CASSFGIGILNTEAFF. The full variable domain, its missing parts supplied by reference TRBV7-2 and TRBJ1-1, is GAGVSQSPSNKVTEKGKDVELRCDPISGHTALYWYRQSLGQGLEFLIYFQGNSAPDKSGLPSDRFSAERTGGSVSTLTIQRTQQEDSAVYLCASSFGIGILNTEAFFGQGTRLTVV.

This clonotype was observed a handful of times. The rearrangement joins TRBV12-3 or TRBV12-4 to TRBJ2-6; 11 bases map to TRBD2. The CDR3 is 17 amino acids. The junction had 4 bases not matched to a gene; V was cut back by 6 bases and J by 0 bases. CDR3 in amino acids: CASRRTSGFSGANVLTF. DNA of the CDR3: TGTGCCAGCAGAAGGACTAGCGGGTTCTCTGGGGCCAACGTCCTGACTTTC.

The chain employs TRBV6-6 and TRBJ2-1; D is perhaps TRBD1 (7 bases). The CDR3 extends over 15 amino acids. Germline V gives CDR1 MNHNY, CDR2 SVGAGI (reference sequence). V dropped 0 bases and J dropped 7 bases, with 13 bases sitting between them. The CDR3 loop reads CASSYSRTGGNEQFF. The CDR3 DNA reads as TGTGCCAGCAGTTACTCTAGGACAGGAGGGAATGAGCAGTTCTTC.

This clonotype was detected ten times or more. The CDR3 DNA follows: TGTTACCCCGACGGGGACGGAGACAATGAGCAGTTCTTC. It specifies CYPDGDGDNEQFF. This chain joins TRBV7-4 and TRBJ2-1, with D perhaps matching TRBD1 or TRBD2 (5 bases each). CDR3 length: 13 residues. Germline CDR1 and CDR2: SGHVT and SQSDAQ.

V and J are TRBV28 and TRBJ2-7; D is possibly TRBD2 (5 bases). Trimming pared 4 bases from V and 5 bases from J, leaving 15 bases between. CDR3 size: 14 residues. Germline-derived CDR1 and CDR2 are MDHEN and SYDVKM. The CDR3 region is CASSSGGYFHEQYF. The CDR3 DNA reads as TGTGCCAGCAGTTCGGGCGGGTATTTTCACGAGCAGTACTTC.

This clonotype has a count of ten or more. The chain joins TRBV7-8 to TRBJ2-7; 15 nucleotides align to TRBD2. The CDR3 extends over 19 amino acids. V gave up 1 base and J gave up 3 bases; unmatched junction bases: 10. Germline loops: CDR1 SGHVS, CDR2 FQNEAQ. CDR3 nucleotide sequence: TGTGCCAGCAGCTTAGTGTGGACTAGCGGGAGGGCCCTGGGCTACGAGCAGTACTTC. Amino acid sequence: CASSLVWTSGRALGYEQYF.

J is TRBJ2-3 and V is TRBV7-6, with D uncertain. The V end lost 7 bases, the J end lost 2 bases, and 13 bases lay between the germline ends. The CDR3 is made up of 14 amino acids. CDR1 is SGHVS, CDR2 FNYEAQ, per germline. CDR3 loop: CASKGRFNTDTQYF. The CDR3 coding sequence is TGTGCCAGCAAAGGCAGATTTAACACAGATACGCAGTATTTT.

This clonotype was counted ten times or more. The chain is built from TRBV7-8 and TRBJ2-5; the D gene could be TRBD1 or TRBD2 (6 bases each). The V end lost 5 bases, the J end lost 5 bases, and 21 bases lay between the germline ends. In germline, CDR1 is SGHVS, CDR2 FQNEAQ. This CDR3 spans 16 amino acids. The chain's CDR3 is CASSGTVGGVLETQYF. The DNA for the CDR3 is TGTGCCAGCAGCGGGACCGTCGGGGGCGTATTGGAGACCCAGTACTTC.

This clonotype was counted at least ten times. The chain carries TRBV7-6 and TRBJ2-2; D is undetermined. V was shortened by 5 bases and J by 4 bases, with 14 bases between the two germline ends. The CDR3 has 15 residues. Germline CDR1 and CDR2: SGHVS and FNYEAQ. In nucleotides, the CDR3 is TGTGCCAGCAGCCCAATAATACTACTCACCGGGGAGCTGTTTTTT. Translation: CASSPIILLTGELFF.

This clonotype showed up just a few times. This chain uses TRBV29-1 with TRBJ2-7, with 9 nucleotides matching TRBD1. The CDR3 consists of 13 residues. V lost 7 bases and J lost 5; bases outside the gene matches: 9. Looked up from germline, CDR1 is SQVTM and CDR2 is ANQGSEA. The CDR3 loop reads CSALQQGAHEQYF. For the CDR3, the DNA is TGCAGCGCCTTACAACAGGGGGCACACGAGCAGTACTTC.

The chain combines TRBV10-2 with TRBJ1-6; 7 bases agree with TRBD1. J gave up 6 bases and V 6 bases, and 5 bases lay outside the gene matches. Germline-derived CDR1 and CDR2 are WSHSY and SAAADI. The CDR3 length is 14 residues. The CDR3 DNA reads TGCGCCAGCAGACCGGGACAGTTTAATTCACCCCTCCACTTT. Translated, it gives CASRPGQFNSPLHF.

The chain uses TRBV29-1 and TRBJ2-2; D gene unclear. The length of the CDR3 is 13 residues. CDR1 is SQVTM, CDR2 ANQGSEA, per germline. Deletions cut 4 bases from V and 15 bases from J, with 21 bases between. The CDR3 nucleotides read TGCAGCGTTGTAGTACAAACTATAGGTAGGGTGTTTTTT. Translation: CSVVVQTIGRVFF.

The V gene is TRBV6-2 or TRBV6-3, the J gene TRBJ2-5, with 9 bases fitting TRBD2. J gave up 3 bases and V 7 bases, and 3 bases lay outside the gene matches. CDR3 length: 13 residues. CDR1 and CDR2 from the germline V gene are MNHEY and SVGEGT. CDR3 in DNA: TGTGCCAGCAAGACTAGCGGAGAAGAGACCCAGTACTTC. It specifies CASKTSGEETQYF.

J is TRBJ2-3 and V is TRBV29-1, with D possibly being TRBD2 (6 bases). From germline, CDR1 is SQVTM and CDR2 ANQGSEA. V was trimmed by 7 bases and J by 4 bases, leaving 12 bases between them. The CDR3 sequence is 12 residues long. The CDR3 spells CSGGTSSDTQYF. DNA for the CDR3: TGCAGCGGGGGTACTAGCTCAGATACGCAGTATTTT.

CDR3: CASSQDLSRMNTEAFF. CDR3 DNA sequence: TGCGCCAGCAGCCAAGATCTCTCCCGCATGAACACTGAAGCTTTCTTT. The chain is built from TRBV4-1 and TRBJ1-1, with unresolved D. Per the germline V gene, CDR1 is MGHRA and CDR2 is YSYEKL. CDR3 size: 16 residues. Trimming took 0 bases from V and 0 from J, leaving 11 bases between them.

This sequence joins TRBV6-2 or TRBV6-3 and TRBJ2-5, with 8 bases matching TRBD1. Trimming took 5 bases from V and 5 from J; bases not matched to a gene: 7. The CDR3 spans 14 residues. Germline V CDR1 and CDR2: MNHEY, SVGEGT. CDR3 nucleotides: TGTGCCAGCAGTCCGCAGGGGGCGTTGGAGACCCAGTACTTC. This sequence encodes CASSPQGALETQYF.

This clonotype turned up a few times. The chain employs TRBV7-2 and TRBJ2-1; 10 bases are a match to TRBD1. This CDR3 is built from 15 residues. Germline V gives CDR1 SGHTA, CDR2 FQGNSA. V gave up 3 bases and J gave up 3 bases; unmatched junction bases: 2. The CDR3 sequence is CASSLGQGIYNEQFF. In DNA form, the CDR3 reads TGTGCCAGCAGCTTGGGACAGGGGATCTACAATGAGCAGTTCTTC.

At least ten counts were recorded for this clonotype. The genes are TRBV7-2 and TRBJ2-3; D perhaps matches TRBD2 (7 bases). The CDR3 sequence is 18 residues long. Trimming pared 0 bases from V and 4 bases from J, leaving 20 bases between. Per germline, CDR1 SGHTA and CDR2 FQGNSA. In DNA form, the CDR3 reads TGTGCCAGCAGCTTAGCGCTATGGGCGGGAGAGGGGGCAGATACGCAGTATTTT. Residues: CASSLALWAGEGADTQYF.

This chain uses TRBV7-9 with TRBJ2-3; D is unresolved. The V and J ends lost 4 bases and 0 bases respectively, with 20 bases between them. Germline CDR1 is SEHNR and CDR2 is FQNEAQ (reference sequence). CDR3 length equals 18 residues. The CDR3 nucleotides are TGTGCCAGCAGCTCCTACCCGTCGGTTAAATTTAGCACAGATACGCAGTATTTT. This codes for CASSSYPSVKFSTDTQYF. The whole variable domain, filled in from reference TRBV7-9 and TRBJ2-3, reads DTGVSQNPRHKITKRGQNVTFRCDPISEHNRLYWYRQTLGQGPEFLTYFQNEAQLEKSRLLSDRFSAERPKGSFSTLEIQRTEQGDSAMYLCASSSYPSVKFSTDTQYFGPGTRLTVL.

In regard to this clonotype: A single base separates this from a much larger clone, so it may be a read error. The CDR3 DNA sequence: TGTGCCAGCAGCGCCCGACAGGGGATGAACACTGAAGCTTTCTTT. Its protein product is CASSARQGMNTEAFF. The chain links TRBV9 to TRBJ1-1; 8 nucleotides line up with TRBD1. This CDR3 has 15 amino acids. Germline CDR1 is SGDLS and CDR2 is YYNGEE. V lost 3 bases and J lost 0; bases outside the gene matches: 4.

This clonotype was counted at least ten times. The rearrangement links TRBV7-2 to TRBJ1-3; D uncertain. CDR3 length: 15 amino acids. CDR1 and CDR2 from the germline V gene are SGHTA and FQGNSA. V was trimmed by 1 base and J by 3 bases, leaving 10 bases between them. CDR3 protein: CASSLGLGHGNTIYF. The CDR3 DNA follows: TGTGCCAGCAGCTTAGGGCTCGGCCATGGAAACACCATATATTTT. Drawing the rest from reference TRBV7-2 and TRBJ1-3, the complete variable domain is GAGVSQSPSNKVTEKGKDVELRCDPISGHTALYWYRQSLGQGLEFLIYFQGNSAPDKSGLPSDRFSAERTGGSVSTLTIQRTQQEDSAVYLCASSLGLGHGNTIYFGEGSWLTVV.

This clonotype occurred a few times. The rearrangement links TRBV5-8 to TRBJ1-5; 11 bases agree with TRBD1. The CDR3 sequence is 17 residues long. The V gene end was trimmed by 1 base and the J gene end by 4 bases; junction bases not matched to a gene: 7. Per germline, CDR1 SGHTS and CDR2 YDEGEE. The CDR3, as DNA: TGTGCCAGCAGCTTGAGGTCCGGGACAGGGGGGAATCAGCCCCAGCATTTT. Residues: CASSLRSGTGGNQPQHF.

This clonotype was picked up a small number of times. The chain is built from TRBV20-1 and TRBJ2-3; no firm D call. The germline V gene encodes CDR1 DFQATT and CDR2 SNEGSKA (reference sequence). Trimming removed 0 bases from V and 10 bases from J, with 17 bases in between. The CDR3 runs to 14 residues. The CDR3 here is CSAREGLWLSSQYF. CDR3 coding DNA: TGCAGTGCTAGAGAAGGATTATGGTTGAGTTCGCAGTATTTT.

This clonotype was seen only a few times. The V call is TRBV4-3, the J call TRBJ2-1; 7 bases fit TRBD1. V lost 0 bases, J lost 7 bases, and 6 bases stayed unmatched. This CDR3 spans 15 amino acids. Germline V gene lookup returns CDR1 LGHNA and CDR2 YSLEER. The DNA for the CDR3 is TGCGCCAGCAGCCAAGAATCCCGGGGACAGAATGAGCAGTTCTTC. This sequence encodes CASSQESRGQNEQFF.

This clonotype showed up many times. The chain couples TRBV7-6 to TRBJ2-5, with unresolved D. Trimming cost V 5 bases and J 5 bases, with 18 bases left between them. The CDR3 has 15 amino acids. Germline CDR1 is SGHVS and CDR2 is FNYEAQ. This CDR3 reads CASSLYEPPRETQYF. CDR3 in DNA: TGTGCCAGCAGCCTCTACGAGCCCCCTCGGGAGACCCAGTACTTC.

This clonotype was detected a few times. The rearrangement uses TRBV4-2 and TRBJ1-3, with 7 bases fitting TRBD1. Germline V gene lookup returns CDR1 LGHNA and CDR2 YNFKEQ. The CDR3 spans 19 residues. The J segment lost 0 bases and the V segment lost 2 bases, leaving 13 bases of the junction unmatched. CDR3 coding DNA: TGTGCCAGCAGCCAAAAGAGGACGGACAGGCGAACCTCTGGAAACACCATATATTTT. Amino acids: CASSQKRTDRRTSGNTIYF.

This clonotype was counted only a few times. The CDR3, as DNA: TGCGCCACCGTGAATAGCGGGAGTGCACCCGGGGAGCTGTTTTTT. It translates to CATVNSGSAPGELFF. This chain joins TRBV10-2 and TRBJ2-2; 9 nucleotides match TRBD2. V shed 10 bases and J 6 bases; nucleotides not matched to a gene: 12. The CDR3 totals 15 residues. The germline CDR1 and CDR2 sequences are WSHSY and SAAADI.